This T cell receptor beta chain was found in a study of blood T cell repertoires in COVID-19. Produced via immunoSEQ multiplex PCR; TCRdb's table is partial and in-frame only. Of roughly 42,000 clones in the sample, approximately 90% were seen once. The V gene end was trimmed by 3 bases and the J gene end by 4 bases; junction bases not matched to a gene: 2. CDR1 and CDR2 (germline): LGHNA, YNFKEQ. This CDR3 has 14 residues. This TCR was recovered from a human donor in a cohort sampled during active COVID-19. The chain uses TRBV4-2 and TRBJ2-7; 11 nucleotides align to TRBD2. Sequencing was performed on peripheral blood. The CDR3 is CASSHGTSGYEQYF. CDR3 nucleotides: TGTGCCAGCAGCCACGGGACTAGCGGTTACGAGCAGTACTTC.